The 22 T cell receptor beta chains below come from one sample, sequenced in a study of CD8 T cells in ankylosing spondylitis. Their target antigens are unknown. Study-wide results and caveats: Eight highly homologous variants formed a TCR beta motif that appeared characteristic of ankylosing spondylitis blood.

A single record per CDR3 protein comes from TCRdb applying MiXCR to the 5' RACE reads. The sample yields about 220,000 distinct CDR3 sequences, more than 5.5% seen once. The sequencing input was blood, either unsorted or a sorted T cell fraction (not recorded which). These receptors came from a male donor with ankylosing spondylitis.

The sample holds many counts of this clonotype. V is TRBV4-3 and J is TRBJ2-7, with D possibly matching TRBD1 (5 bases). Trimming stripped 2 bases from V and 0 bases from J, with 20 bases between. Looked up from germline, CDR1 is LGHNA and CDR2 is YSLEER. The length of the CDR3 is 18 residues. The CDR3 bases are TGCGCCAGCAGCCAACGATTTGTACAGGTGTTCAACTCCTACGAGCAGTACTTC. This sequence encodes CASSQRFVQVFNSYEQYF.

In its sample, this clonotype was seen many times. The chain combines TRBV4-2 with TRBJ1-2; tentatively, D is TRBD1 (6 bases). V was clipped by 0 bases and J by 5 bases, with 16 bases between them. Germline CDR1 is LGHNA and CDR2 is YNFKEQ. This CDR3 is built from 16 residues. CDR3: CASSQDRTVPWYGYTF. The CDR3 coding sequence is TGTGCCAGCAGCCAAGACCGGACAGTCCCTTGGTATGGCTACACCTTC.

This clonotype was picked up many times. J is TRBJ2-7 and V is TRBV12-3 or TRBV12-4, with TRBD1 identical over 7 bases. The ends lost 6 bases at V and 5 bases at J; junction bases unmatched: 1. The CDR3 runs to 11 residues. CDR3 residues: CASRGGHEQYF. In nucleotides, the CDR3 is TGTGCCAGCAGAGGGGGCCACGAGCAGTACTTC.

This clonotype was observed at least ten times. V usage is TRBV7-2 and J usage is TRBJ2-7, with D maybe TRBD1 (5 bases). Deletions cut 1 base from V and 7 bases from J, with 14 bases between. The CDR3 is 14 residues long. CDR1 and CDR2 (germline): SGHTA, FQGNSA. The CDR3 sequence is CASSLEGHLMEQYF. CDR3 coding DNA: TGTGCCAGCAGCTTAGAAGGACATCTAATGGAGCAGTACTTC.

This clonotype occurred many times. The rearrangement links TRBV25-1 to TRBJ2-7; D tentatively fits TRBD1 or TRBD2 (5 bases each). Trimming took off 2 bases at V and 5 bases at J, with 16 bases between the two ends. The CDR3 length is 15 residues. Germline CDR1 reads MGHDK; CDR2 reads SYGVNS. Written as DNA, the CDR3 is TGTGCCAGCAGTGAACGAGGGGCCGATTGGGACGAGCAGTACTTC. Translated, it gives CASSERGADWDEQYF.

This clonotype was counted at least ten times. The chain recombines TRBV6-5 with TRBJ2-7, with 7 bases lining up with TRBD2. CDR3 size: 15 residues. Germline trimming cut 2 bases from V and 3 bases from J; bases unmatched to any gene: 7. The germline gives CDR1 MNHEY, CDR2 SVGAGI. The CDR3 here is CASSYDPGGGYEQYF. The DNA for the CDR3 is TGTGCCAGCAGTTACGACCCTGGGGGGGGCTACGAGCAGTACTTC.

This clonotype was found many times. V and J are TRBV2 and TRBJ1-2, with a weak D call TRBD1 (5 bases). In germline, CDR1 is SNHLY, CDR2 FYNNEI. The CDR3 has 14 residues. The V and J ends lost 3 bases and 3 bases respectively, with 11 bases between them. The CDR3 DNA follows: TGTGCCAGCAGTGAGGCAGGGTTTTACTATGGCTACACCTTC. Translated, it gives CASSEAGFYYGYTF.

A few counts support this clonotype. This chain joins TRBV27 and TRBJ2-3; D gene uncertain. The germline V gene has CDR1 MNHEY and CDR2 SMNVEV (reference sequence). This CDR3 contains 14 residues. V dropped 5 bases and J dropped 1 base, with 10 bases sitting between them. DNA for the CDR3: TGTGCCAGCAGTATTCATAGAGGCACAGATACGCAGTATTTT. Translation: CASSIHRGTDTQYF.

This chain connects TRBV30 to TRBJ2-3; the match to TRBD2 covers 10 bases. Germline CDR1 reads GTSNPN; CDR2 reads SVGIG (reference sequence). The V and J ends lost 1 base and 0 bases, in that order; junction bases with no gene match: 13. The CDR3 sequence is 19 residues long. CDR3 bases: TGTGCCTGGAGTGAATACAGCTGGACTAGCGGAACTAGCACAGATACGCAGTATTTT. Protein: CAWSEYSWTSGTSTDTQYF.

This clonotype was seen repeatedly, ten times or more. The chain has TRBV10-3 and TRBJ1-2; 9 bases line up with TRBD1. Germline lookup yields CDR1 ENHRY and CDR2 SYGVKD. With 10 bases clipped from V and 5 bases from J, the junction kept 8 bases outside the gene matches. The CDR3 runs to 13 residues. CDR3 amino acids: CATGVTGGYGYTF. The CDR3 nucleotides read TGTGCCACCGGAGTGACAGGGGGGTATGGCTACACCTTC.

The sample holds many counts of this clonotype. The chain carries TRBV9 and TRBJ2-7, with D unclear. Germline CDR1 SGDLS, CDR2 YYNGEE. This CDR3 is built from 16 residues. Trimming removed 4 bases from V and 1 base from J, with 18 bases in between. The CDR3, as DNA: TGTGCCAGCAGCCCCCGCTTATCCGGACCATCCTACGAGCAGTACTTC. It translates to CASSPRLSGPSYEQYF.

The J gene is TRBJ1-2, the V gene TRBV7-9; TRBD1 agrees at 7 bases. This CDR3 is 14 amino acids long. V trimming: 5 bases; J trimming: 8 bases; junction bases outside the gene matches: 11. From germline, CDR1 is SEHNR and CDR2 FQNEAQ (reference sequence). The CDR3 sequence is CASSLGTEPMGYTF. The CDR3, as DNA: TGTGCCAGCAGCCTCGGGACAGAACCTATGGGCTACACCTTC.

This clonotype was detected only a few times. This chain links TRBV19 with TRBJ1-2; maybe TRBD1 (6 bases). There are 12 residues in the CDR3. The V and J ends lost 6 bases and 2 bases respectively, with 7 bases between them. Germline V gives CDR1 LNHDA, CDR2 SQIVND (reference sequence). As DNA, the CDR3 is TGTGCCAGTAGGGGGGCGAACTATGGCTACACCTTC. Protein: CASRGANYGYTF.

This clonotype was found many times. The chain joins TRBV20-1 to TRBJ2-7; TRBD1 agrees at 9 bases. Trimming took 4 bases from V and 2 from J; bases not matched to a gene: 6. The CDR3 is 14 amino acids. Germline CDR1 is DFQATT and CDR2 is SNEGSKA (reference sequence). The CDR3 loop reads CSATPGQGPYEQYF. The CDR3 DNA reads TGCAGTGCTACCCCGGGACAGGGCCCCTACGAGCAGTACTTC.

This clonotype was observed many times. V is TRBV20-1 and J is TRBJ2-5; 11 bases align to TRBD2. CDR3 size: 11 residues. V was pared by 5 bases and J by 11 bases, with 4 bases of the junction left unmatched. The V gene's germline CDR1 is DFQATT and CDR2 SNEGSKA (reference sequence). The CDR3 spells CSASLAGAQYF. CDR3 sequence (DNA): TGCAGTGCTTCACTAGCGGGGGCACAGTACTTC.

This clonotype has just a few counts. This chain uses TRBV12-5 with TRBJ2-1, with D possibly TRBD2 on 5 matching bases. V was shortened by 7 bases and J by 3 bases, with 10 bases between the two germline ends. This CDR3 region has 13 residues. Germline CDR1 reads LGHNT; CDR2 reads FRNRAP. CDR3 residues: CASEFEGYNEQFF. Written as DNA, the CDR3 is TGTGCTAGTGAGTTCGAGGGCTACAATGAGCAGTTCTTC.

The chain has TRBV5-6 and TRBJ2-5; D tentatively fits TRBD1 or TRBD2 (5 bases each). Trimming left V 3 bases short and J 7 bases short, with 22 bases between. The CDR3 consists of 16 residues. The germline V gene encodes CDR1 SGHDT and CDR2 YYEEEE. The CDR3 DNA reads as TGTGCCAGCAGCTCGCCCTGGGGGAGCGGAAAAGCGACCCAGTACTTC. Its translation: CASSSPWGSGKATQYF.

CDR3 sequence reads: CASSLWSGRGSYEQYF. DNA of the CDR3: TGTGCCAGCAGTTTATGGTCGGGCAGGGGCTCCTACGAGCAGTACTTC. The rearrangement joins TRBV27 to TRBJ2-7; tentative D call: TRBD1 (6 bases). CDR1 is MNHEY and CDR2 is SMNVEV in the germline V gene (reference sequence). The CDR3 is 16 residues long. The germline V and J ends were trimmed by 1 base and 0 bases, with 13 bases remaining between them.

In its sample, this clonotype was seen a few times. The J gene is TRBJ2-1, the V gene TRBV4-1; 8 bases are a match to TRBD1. Per germline, CDR1 MGHRA and CDR2 YSYEKL. V was clipped by 0 bases and J by 6 bases; unmatched bases: 7. This CDR3 is 16 amino acids long. The CDR3 sequence is CASSQEWTGYGNEQFF. The CDR3 bases are TGCGCCAGCAGCCAAGAATGGACAGGGTATGGCAATGAGCAGTTCTTC.

This clonotype was seen only a few times. This chain connects TRBV14 to TRBJ2-1; no clear D gene. Germline-derived CDR1 and CDR2 are SGHDN and FVKESK. This CDR3 contains 13 residues. Trimming took 10 bases from V and 1 from J, leaving 11 bases between them. The DNA of the CDR3 is TGTGCCACCCCCGGTTTATCCTACAATGAGCAGTTCTTC. The encoded protein is CATPGLSYNEQFF. Looking up the rest from reference TRBV14 and TRBJ2-1 gives the full variable domain: EAGVTQFPSHSVIEKGQTVTLRCDPISGHDNLYWYRRVMGKEIKFLLHFVKESKQDESGMPNNRFLAERTGGTYSTLKVQPAELEDSGVYFCATPGLSYNEQFFGPGTRLTVL.

This clonotype has a count of ten or more. The chain couples TRBV7-2 to TRBJ2-1; D gene uncertain. CDR1 is SGHTA, CDR2 FQGNSA, per germline. The V gene lost 1 base and the J gene lost 3 bases, with 13 bases spanning the gap. This CDR3 is 16 amino acids long. For the CDR3, the DNA is TGTGCCAGCAGCTTAGATTTAGGCAGACTCTACAATGAGCAGTTCTTC. This translates into CASSLDLGRLYNEQFF. Full variable domain (outside the CDR3, taken from reference TRBV7-2 and TRBJ2-1): GAGVSQSPSNKVTEKGKDVELRCDPISGHTALYWYRQSLGQGLEFLIYFQGNSAPDKSGLPSDRFSAERTGGSVSTLTIQRTQQEDSAVYLCASSLDLGRLYNEQFFGPGTRLTVL.

The chain uses TRBV5-5 and TRBJ2-3; D possibly matches TRBD1 or TRBD2 (5 bases each). V was cut by 4 bases and J by 0 bases, with 9 bases left in between. CDR1 and CDR2 (germline): SGHKS, YYEKEE (reference sequence). The CDR3 is 14 amino acids. The chain's CDR3 is CASSPRDSTDTQYF. The CDR3 DNA sequence: TGTGCCAGCAGCCCCCGGGACAGCACAGATACGCAGTATTTT.